What follows describes a single T cell receptor (beta chain). This sample was taken from a study of blood T cell repertoires in COVID-19. Study context: Collection of acute and convalescent COVID-19 samples took place in the United States, Italy and Spain. The cDNA or gDNA used as material had been derived from T cells, B-cell-depleted T cells, or PBMCs.

Enrollment of patients from Seattle took place during active infection, with longitudinal follow-up. With 4 bases clipped from V and 7 bases from J, the junction kept 10 bases outside the gene matches. Germline-derived CDR1 and CDR2 are SGHRS and YFSETQ. The length of the CDR3 is 17 residues. Per the authors' pipeline: For nucleated cells, counts were estimated from reference gene primer amplification. TCRdb's copy holds only in-frame clones and misses some; the assay was immunoSEQ multiplex PCR. V, J and clone size are those of that table, while D and trimming were read from the DNA. The repertoire consists of 200,000 to 250,000 clones, with roughly 91% occurring once and the leading ten covering roughly 0.79%.

The sequencing input was peripheral blood. V and J are TRBV5-1 and TRBJ2-4; 14 positions match TRBD2. The source of this sequence is a man aged 25-40 years with COVID-19, enrolled during active disease. The DNA for the CDR3 is TGCGCCAGCAGCCTGCAACCGGGACTAGCGGGGGAGAACATTCAGTACTTC. Protein: CASSLQPGLAGENIQYF.